These 2 T cell receptor beta chains originate from one sample sequenced in a study of cytomegalovirus exposure and HLA in healthy donors. The PCR employed 60 Vbeta primers together with 13 Jbeta primers. Libraries were prepared by immunoSEQ multiplex PCR; TCRdb keeps only in-frame clonotypes and omits some of them. This sample has roughly 170,000 clones, with roughly four fifths found just once. The specimen sequenced was PBMCs. The receptors were sampled from a man younger than 30 in good health and CMV-seronegative.

The chain is built from TRBV6-6 and TRBJ2-7; tentatively, D is TRBD1 (5 bases). This CDR3 is 15 amino acids long. V dropped 0 bases and J dropped 4 bases, with 13 bases sitting between them. Germline V gene lookup returns CDR1 MNHNY and CDR2 SVGAGI (reference sequence). The CDR3 nucleotides are TGTGCCAGCAGTTACTCGACGGTCAGGGCGTACGAGCAGTACTTC. It encodes CASSYSTVRAYEQYF.

V and J are TRBV10-1 and TRBJ1-1; 9 bases match TRBD1. There are 14 residues in the CDR3. Germline trimming cut 2 bases from V and 11 bases from J; bases unmatched to any gene: 9. From germline, CDR1 is WNHNN and CDR2 SYGVQD (reference sequence). Here the CDR3 reads CASSEIRDRAGAFF. CDR3 bases: TGCGCCAGCAGTGAGATACGGGACAGGGCCGGGGCTTTCTTT.